The rows below give T cell receptor beta chains drawn from one sample of a study of OX40 agonist ivuxolimab in advanced cancers. Produced via immunoSEQ multiplex PCR; TCRdb's table is partial and in-frame only. The sample lists about 78,000 clones, 85% to 95% occurring once. The input for sequencing was CD4+ or CD8+ T cells sorted from blood, taken in a trial of the OX40 agonist ivuxolimab. All receptors derive from an adult with an advanced solid tumor such as melanoma, head and neck, liver or kidney cancer. CDR3s include the opening cysteine and the closing phenylalanine or tryptophan. D genes are given only for firm matches. For some rows the clone size is stated as once, few or many, or as a class when expanded; others skip it.

abundance | j_gene | v_gene | d_gene | CDR3nt | CDR3aa
- | TRBJ2-3 | TRBV2 | TRBD2 | TGTGCCAGCAGTGGGGGAGCGGGGGGCAGCCGAGGTACGCAGTATTTT | CASSGGAGGSRGTQYF
- | TRBJ2-2 | TRBV6-1 | - | TGTGCCAGCAGTAAACAGGGTACTAACACCGGGGAGCTGTTTTTT | CASSKQGTNTGELFF
- | TRBJ2-5 | TRBV7-2 | TRBD1 | TGTGCCAGCAGCTTTACAGGGGATGAGACCCAGTACTTC | CASSFTGDETQYF
- | TRBJ2-1 | TRBV5-1 | TRBD1 | TGCGCCAGCAGCCTACGGGACAGGGAGAGTGGTGAGCAGTTCTTC | CASSLRDRESGEQFF
- | TRBJ2-7 | TRBV28 | TRBD2 | TGTGCCAGCAGTTTCCAGGGAGCGGGAGTGGGGGGGGAGCAGTACTTC | CASSFQGAGVGGEQYF
- | TRBJ2-5 | TRBV29-1 | - | TGCAGCGTTGAATCGTTTAGAAGAGAGACCCAGTACTTC | CSVESFRRETQYF
- | TRBJ1-6 | TRBV28 | - | TGTGCCAGCAGTTTAGGGGGGGCCTCTAATTCACCCCTCCACTTT | CASSLGGASNSPLHF
- | TRBJ1-1 | TRBV9 | - | TGTGCCAGCAGCGAGAGCAGTGCGAACACTGAAGCTTTCTTT | CASSESSANTEAFF
- | TRBJ2-7 | TRBV29-1 | TRBD2 | TGCAGCGTGACTAGCCTGGGACCGGGGGAGCAGTACTTC | CSVTSLGPGEQYF
few | TRBJ1-5 | TRBV2 | - | TGTGCCAGCAGTCGGGACATGGGCCAGCCCCAGCATTTT | CASSRDMGQPQHF
- | TRBJ2-5 | TRBV5-1 | - | TGCGCCAGCAGCTCCCAGTGGGGAGAGACCCAGTACTTC | CASSSQWGETQYF
- | TRBJ1-6 | TRBV28 | - | TGTGCCAGCAGTCCATACAGAAAGGATTCACCCCTCCACTTT | CASSPYRKDSPLHF
- | TRBJ2-2 | TRBV6-1 | - | TGTGCCAGCAGGAGGGCTAGCGTGGGAACCGGGGAGCTGTTTTTT | CASRRASVGTGELFF